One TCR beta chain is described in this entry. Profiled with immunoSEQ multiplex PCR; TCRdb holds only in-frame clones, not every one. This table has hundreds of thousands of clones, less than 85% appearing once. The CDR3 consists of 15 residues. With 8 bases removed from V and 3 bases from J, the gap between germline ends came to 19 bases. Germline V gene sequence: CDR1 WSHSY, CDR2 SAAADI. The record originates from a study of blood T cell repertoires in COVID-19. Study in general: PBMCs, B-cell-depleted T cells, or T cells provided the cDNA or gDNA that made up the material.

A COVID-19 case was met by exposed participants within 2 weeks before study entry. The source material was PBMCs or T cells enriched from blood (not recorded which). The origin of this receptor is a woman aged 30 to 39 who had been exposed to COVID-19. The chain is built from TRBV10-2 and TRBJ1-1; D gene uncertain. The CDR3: CASGVRDPRYTEAFF. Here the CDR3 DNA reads TGCGCCAGCGGGGTCCGGGATCCCCGATACACTGAAGCTTTCTTT.